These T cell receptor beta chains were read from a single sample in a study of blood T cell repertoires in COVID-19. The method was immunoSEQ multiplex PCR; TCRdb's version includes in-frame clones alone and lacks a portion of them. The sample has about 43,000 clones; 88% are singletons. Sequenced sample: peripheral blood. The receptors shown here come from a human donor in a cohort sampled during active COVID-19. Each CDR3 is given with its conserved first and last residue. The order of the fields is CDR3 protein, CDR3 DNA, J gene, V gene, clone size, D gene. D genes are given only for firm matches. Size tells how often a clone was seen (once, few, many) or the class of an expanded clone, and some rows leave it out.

CASSFPSSDTQYF	TGTGCCAGCAGTTTCCCTAGTTCAGATACGCAGTATTTT	TRBJ2-3	TRBV27	.	.
CASSPRLATYNEQFF	TGTGCCAGCAGCCCCCGACTAGCCACCTACAATGAGCAGTTCTTC	TRBJ2-1	TRBV9	once	TRBD2
CAWNLNTEAFF	TGTGCCTGGAACCTAAACACTGAAGCTTTCTTT	TRBJ1-1	TRBV30	.	.
CASSEWGLAGGNEQYF	TGCGCCAGCAGTGAGTGGGGACTAGCGGGAGGTAACGAGCAGTACTTC	TRBJ2-7	TRBV10-2	.	TRBD2
CASSTGQYNYGYTF	TGTGCCAGTAGTACAGGACAGTACAACTATGGCTACACCTTC	TRBJ1-2	TRBV19	.	.
CASSKPGGSNQPQHF	TGTGCCAGCAGTAAACCGGGTGGGAGCAATCAGCCCCAGCATTTT	TRBJ1-5	TRBV2	.	.
CASSQQGAGTDTQYF	TGTGCCAGCAGCCAACAGGGGGCCGGCACAGATACGCAGTATTTT	TRBJ2-3	TRBV3-1/TRBV3-2	.	TRBD1
CASSRFGTGGNEKLFF	TGCGCCAGCAGCCGCTTCGGGACAGGGGGAAATGAAAAACTGTTTTTT	TRBJ1-4	TRBV5-1	.	TRBD1
CASNRDPITGELFF	TGTGCCAGTAACAGGGACCCGATCACCGGGGAGCTGTTTTTT	TRBJ2-2	TRBV6-5	.	.
CASSYPLAGYPQYF	TGTGCCAGCAGTTACCCCCTGGCGGGATACCCGCAGTATTTT	TRBJ2-3	TRBV2	few	.
CASSPDRENYEQYF	TGTGCCAGCAGCCCCGACAGGGAGAACTACGAGCAGTACTTC	TRBJ2-7	TRBV11-3	few	TRBD1
CASSRGQGGVEPQHF	TGTGCCAGCAGCCGAGGACAGGGGGGTGTGGAGCCCCAGCATTTT	TRBJ1-5	TRBV6-5	.	TRBD1
CASSLVTGGADTQYF	TGTGCCAGCAGTTTAGTGACAGGGGGTGCAGATACGCAGTATTTT	TRBJ2-3	TRBV27	.	TRBD1
CASSLGGSRGLGEQFF	TGCGCCAGCAGCTTGGGAGGTTCCCGGGGGTTGGGGGAGCAGTTCTTC	TRBJ2-1	TRBV5-1	.	.
CASSLNLRYVTDTQYF	TGTGCCAGCAGCCTAAATCTCCGGTACGTCACAGATACGCAGTATTTT	TRBJ2-3	TRBV5-6	.	.
CASGTGIYNSPLHF	TGTGCCAGCGGAACAGGAATCTATAATTCACCCCTCCACTTT	TRBJ1-6	TRBV28	.	.
CASSQVRDTQYF	TGTGCCAGCAGCCAAGTGCGAGATACGCAGTATTTT	TRBJ2-3	TRBV3-1/TRBV3-2	.	.
CASSLDRGTEAFF	TGTGCCAGCAGCTTGGACAGGGGAACTGAAGCTTTCTTT	TRBJ1-1	TRBV7-3	.	TRBD1
CASSRTSSLEQYF	TGTGCCAGCAGCCGCACTAGTTCCCTCGAGCAGTACTTC	TRBJ2-7	TRBV3-1/TRBV3-2	.	.
CASSFLGAGLTYEQYF	TGTGCCAGCAGTTTCCTAGGAGCGGGCCTAACCTACGAGCAGTACTTC	TRBJ2-7	TRBV27	.	.
CSARDLSGYTF	TGCAGTGCTAGAGACCTATCGGGCTACACCTTC	TRBJ1-2	TRBV20-1	.	.
CASSPRTVTNEKLFF	TGTGCCAGCAGCCCAAGGACAGTCACAAATGAAAAACTGTTTTTT	TRBJ1-4	TRBV11-2	once	.
CASSLGQRTYEQYF	TGTGCCAGCAGTTTAGGCCAAAGAACCTACGAGCAGTACTTC	TRBJ2-7	TRBV27	.	.
CSVEGGALGETQYF	TGCAGCGTTGAAGGGGGAGCCCTCGGGGAGACCCAGTACTTC	TRBJ2-5	TRBV29-1	.	.
CASGRDIYNEQFF	TGTGCTAGTGGCCGGGACATCTACAATGAGCAGTTCTTC	TRBJ2-1	TRBV12-5	.	.
CASSEFDGNTIYF	TGTGCCAGCTCCGAGTTTGATGGAAACACCATATATTTT	TRBJ1-3	TRBV18	.	.
CAWGSSYGYTF	TGTGCCTGGGGTAGTTCCTATGGCTACACCTTC	TRBJ1-2	TRBV30	.	.
CASGPGTSGIHNEQFF	TGTGCCAGCGGACCCGGGACTAGCGGGATCCACAATGAGCAGTTCTTC	TRBJ2-1	TRBV9	.	TRBD2
CASSGGGGSFFSGNTIYF	TGTGCCAGCAGCGGGGGGGGCGGAAGCTTCTTCTCTGGAAACACCATATATTTT	TRBJ1-3	TRBV7-9	.	.
CASSLTGLAVSYNEQFF	TGCGCCAGCAGCTTGACCGGGCTAGCGGTATCCTACAATGAGCAGTTCTTC	TRBJ2-1	TRBV5-1	.	TRBD2
CASSPWDHRVETQYF	TGTGCCAGCAGCCCTTGGGACCACAGGGTGGAGACCCAGTACTTC	TRBJ2-5	TRBV9	.	.
CASSVDSGEGTEAFF	TGTGCCAGCAGCGTAGATAGTGGGGAGGGGACTGAAGCTTTCTTT	TRBJ1-1	TRBV9	.	.
CASRIQGFNSPLHF	TGTGCCAGCAGGATACAGGGGTTTAATTCACCCCTCCACTTT	TRBJ1-6	TRBV27	.	TRBD1
CASSREGGGSPFNEQFF	TGTGCCAGCAGCCGAGAGGGTGGCGGGAGTCCCTTCAATGAGCAGTTCTTC	TRBJ2-1	TRBV11-3	once	TRBD2
CASRPPGQGHNEQFF	TGTGCCAGCAGGCCCCCGGGACAGGGTCACAATGAGCAGTTCTTC	TRBJ2-1	TRBV2	once	TRBD1
CASSSGQGAYEQYF	TGTGCCAGCAGCTCGGGACAGGGGGCCTACGAGCAGTACTTC	TRBJ2-7	TRBV13	few	TRBD1
CASSVEQRATPYEQYF	TGTGCCAGCAGCGTGGAGCAGCGAGCCACCCCCTACGAGCAGTACTTC	TRBJ2-7	TRBV5-4	.	.
CASGLISGESPYEQYF	TGTGCTAGTGGTTTAATTTCCGGAGAAAGCCCTTACGAGCAGTACTTC	TRBJ2-7	TRBV12-5	.	.
CAWRRISYNEQFF	TGTGCCTGGAGGCGGATATCCTACAATGAGCAGTTCTTC	TRBJ2-1	TRBV30	.	.
CASSLTARANQPQHF	TGTGCCAGCAGCTTAACAGCCAGGGCAAATCAGCCCCAGCATTTT	TRBJ1-5	TRBV7-2	.	.
CASSPRLVGETNEQFF	TGTGCCAGCAGCCCAAGACTAGTGGGAGAGACCAATGAGCAGTTCTTC	TRBJ2-1	TRBV7-9	.	.